These 27 T cell receptor beta chains share one sample of origin, sequenced in a study of cytomegalovirus exposure and HLA in healthy donors. Vbeta (60) and Jbeta (13) primers were used in the PCR. Clones were read by immunoSEQ multiplex PCR, and TCRdb kept only the in-frame ones, dropping some. The sample has around 130,000 clones; 74% are singletons. Sequencing used PBMCs. These receptors all come from a man aged 40-49 years in good health and CMV-seropositive.

There are a few counts of this clone. J is TRBJ2-1 and V is TRBV10-3; perhaps TRBD2 as D (6 bases). The CDR3 sequence is 15 residues long. V lost 3 bases, J lost 2 bases, and 11 bases lay in between. Germline CDR1 ENHRY, CDR2 SYGVKD. CDR3 loop: CAISDRLVPYNEQFF. The CDR3 DNA is TGTGCCATCAGTGACCGACTAGTCCCCTACAATGAGCAGTTCTTC.

V gene TRBV2 combines with J gene TRBJ2-1, with no clear D. This CDR3 comprises 15 residues. Germline CDR1 SNHLY, CDR2 FYNNEI. V lost 7 bases and J 0 bases, leaving 13 bases between the germline ends. CDR3 sequence reads: CASTVRRSSYNEQFF. CDR3 sequence (DNA): TGTGCCAGCACGGTACGGAGAAGCTCCTACAATGAGCAGTTCTTC. The whole variable domain, remainder taken from reference TRBV2 and TRBJ2-1, is EPEVTQTPSHQVTQMGQEVILRCVPISNHLYFYWYRQILGQKVEFLVSFYNNEISEKSEIFDDQFSVERPDGSNFTLKIRSTKLEDSAMYFCASTVRRSSYNEQFFGPGTRLTVL.

The genes are TRBV2 and TRBJ2-7; D is uncertain. V shed 2 bases and J shed 1 base, with 9 bases lying between them. Germline CDR1 is SNHLY and CDR2 is FYNNEI. This CDR3 has 14 residues. DNA of the CDR3: TGTGCCAGCAGTGAAATGGCAGATTCCTACGAGCAGTACTTC. Protein sequence: CASSEMADSYEQYF.

The rearrangement uses TRBV5-8 and TRBJ2-3, with TRBD1 identical over 10 bases. Germline V gene lookup returns CDR1 SGHTS and CDR2 YDEGEE. The J segment lost 3 bases and the V segment lost 4 bases, leaving 8 bases of the junction unmatched. This CDR3 has 16 residues. The CDR3 coding sequence is TGTGCCAGCAGCATTTCGGGACAGGGGTGGACAGATACGCAGTATTTT. Amino acid sequence: CASSISGQGWTDTQYF.

V usage is TRBV6-1 and J usage is TRBJ1-1; D may be TRBD1 (6 bases). V gave up 3 bases and J gave up 8 bases, with 13 bases separating them. The V gene's germline CDR1 is MNHNS and CDR2 SASEGT. CDR3 length: 13 amino acids. The CDR3 nucleotides are TGTGCCAGCAGTGATATAAAAGGGACAGAAGCTTTCTTT. It encodes CASSDIKGTEAFF.

The V call is TRBV2, the J call TRBJ1-1, with a possible D match to TRBD1 (5 bases). Trimming stripped 7 bases from V and 11 bases from J, with 29 bases between. The CDR3 consists of 16 residues. Germline values: CDR1 SNHLY, CDR2 FYNNEI. CDR3 bases: TGTGCCAGCATTACTCTGGGGTCCGGGCCCAGGGAAGGGGCTTTCTTT. Translation: CASITLGSGPREGAFF.

The CDR3 DNA follows: TGTGCCAGCAGCGCTCGCGGGACTCCGACTGAGGGCGAGCAGTACTTC. This codes for CASSARGTPTEGEQYF. The chain carries TRBV21-1 and TRBJ2-7; the DNA was not used to check the table's D call, TRBD2. TRBV21-1 is a pseudogene. CDR3 size: 16 residues.

This clone showed up many times. The chain has TRBV6-5 and TRBJ1-1; possible D gene TRBD1, 6 bases. CDR1 is MNHEY and CDR2 is SVGAGI in the germline V gene. Trimming removed 5 bases from V and 2 bases from J, with 12 bases in between. This CDR3 contains 14 residues. The CDR3 region is CASSHEGVNTEAFF. In nucleotides, the CDR3 is TGTGCCAGCAGTCATGAGGGGGTAAACACTGAAGCTTTCTTT.

The rearrangement joins TRBV2 to TRBJ2-2; maybe TRBD1 (6 bases). The CDR3 totals 13 residues. V lost 6 bases, J lost 8 bases, and 13 bases lay in between. The V gene's germline CDR1 is SNHLY and CDR2 FYNNEI. This CDR3 is CASREQGIGELFF. Written as DNA, the CDR3 is TGTGCCAGCAGGGAACAGGGAATAGGGGAGCTGTTTTTT. Complete variable domain (other parts from reference TRBV2 and TRBJ2-2): EPEVTQTPSHQVTQMGQEVILRCVPISNHLYFYWYRQILGQKVEFLVSFYNNEISEKSEIFDDQFSVERPDGSNFTLKIRSTKLEDSAMYFCASREQGIGELFFGEGSRLTVL.

The gene calls are TRBV27 and TRBJ1-3; D not resolved. Germline loops: CDR1 MNHEY, CDR2 SMNVEV (reference sequence). The CDR3 covers 13 residues. V was cut by 3 bases and J by 6 bases, with 9 bases left in between. CDR3 DNA: TGTGCCAGCAGTTTCGCCGGGTCAAACACCATATATTTT. As protein: CASSFAGSNTIYF.

J is TRBJ1-1 and V is TRBV7-2, with D tentatively TRBD1 (6 bases). V was trimmed by 4 bases and J by 1 base, leaving 10 bases between them. Germline V CDR1 and CDR2: SGHTA, FQGNSA. This CDR3 has 14 amino acids. CDR3 in DNA: TGTGCCAGCAGCTATTGGGGACAGAACACTGAAGCTTTCTTT. This sequence encodes CASSYWGQNTEAFF.

This chain links TRBV9 with TRBJ2-5; 8 bases are shared with TRBD2. J gave up 1 base and V 2 bases, and 4 bases lay outside the gene matches. Germline V gene data show CDR1 as SGDLS and CDR2 as YYNGEE. The CDR3 has 15 amino acids. CDR3 loop: CASSVSGKTQETQYF. CDR3 sequence (DNA): TGTGCCAGCAGCGTTAGCGGGAAGACCCAAGAGACCCAGTACTTC.

The chain uses TRBV18 and TRBJ2-2; 7 bases agree with TRBD1. CDR1 is KGHSH and CDR2 is LQKENI in the germline V gene. Losses at the gene ends were 0 bases for V and 4 bases for J; bases not matched to a gene: 5. This CDR3 comprises 16 residues. The CDR3 here is CASSPPGTDGTGELFF. CDR3 sequence (DNA): TGTGCCAGCTCACCACCGGGGACAGACGGCACCGGGGAGCTGTTTTTT.

In its sample, this clone was seen a few times. This sequence joins TRBV5-4 and TRBJ1-2; a weak D match, TRBD1 (6 bases). Germline V gene sequence: CDR1 SGHNT, CDR2 YYREEE (reference sequence). The CDR3 is 14 amino acids. The germline V and J ends were trimmed by 0 bases and 6 bases, with 12 bases remaining between them. CDR3 sequence (DNA): TGTGCCAGCAGCTTGGCGGAGGACAGACATGGCTACACCTTC. This codes for CASSLAEDRHGYTF.

The sample holds a few counts of this clone. The rearrangement links TRBV2 to TRBJ2-5, with 10 bases aligning to TRBD2. Germline-derived CDR1 and CDR2 are SNHLY and FYNNEI. V trimming: 6 bases; J trimming: 5 bases; junction bases outside the gene matches: 0. This CDR3 has 12 residues. The CDR3 nucleotides are TGTGCCAGCAGGACTAGCGGGGAGACCCAGTACTTC. Translated: CASRTSGETQYF.

The chain links TRBV2 to TRBJ2-1, with 9 positions matching TRBD2. V gave up 11 bases and J gave up 8 bases; unmatched junction bases: 10. This CDR3 region has 13 residues. CDR1 is SNHLY, CDR2 FYNNEI, per germline. The CDR3 bases are TGTGCCGGGGCGGGGGGGGCGCGTCATGAGCAGTTCTTC. This encodes CAGAGGARHEQFF.

This clone was seen a few times. The chain carries TRBV6-5 and TRBJ1-1, with 7 positions matching TRBD1. V gave up 6 bases and J gave up 2 bases; unmatched junction bases: 6. This CDR3 contains 14 residues. Germline values: CDR1 MNHEY, CDR2 SVGAGI. CDR3 coding DNA: TGTGCCAGCAGCCTCAGGGGGGCCAACACTGAAGCTTTCTTT. Amino acids: CASSLRGANTEAFF.

The CDR3 is CASKGASNQPQHF. In DNA form, the CDR3 reads TGTGCCAGCAAGGGGGCGAGCAATCAGCCCCAGCATTTT. V usage is TRBV2 and J usage is TRBJ1-5; 7 bases are a match to TRBD1. There are 13 residues in the CDR3. In germline, CDR1 is SNHLY, CDR2 FYNNEI. Trimming cost V 7 bases and J 1 base; bases outside gene matches: 1.

The rearrangement uses TRBV7-2 and TRBJ2-3; 10 nucleotides line up with TRBD2. Per the germline V gene, CDR1 is SGHTA and CDR2 is FQGNSA. Losses at the gene ends were 1 base for V and 1 base for J; bases not matched to a gene: 2. The CDR3 runs to 16 residues. CDR3 coding DNA: TGTGCCAGCAGCTTAGGACTAGCGGGTGGCACAGATACGCAGTATTTT. Its translation: CASSLGLAGGTDTQYF. Full variable domain (outside the CDR3, taken from reference TRBV7-2 and TRBJ2-3): GAGVSQSPSNKVTEKGKDVELRCDPISGHTALYWYRQSLGQGLEFLIYFQGNSAPDKSGLPSDRFSAERTGGSVSTLTIQRTQQEDSAVYLCASSLGLAGGTDTQYFGPGTRLTVL.

The chain is built from TRBV6-5 and TRBJ1-1; D call uncertain. This CDR3 has 14 residues. V was clipped by 6 bases and J by 1 base, with 12 bases between them. CDR1 and CDR2 (germline): MNHEY, SVGAGI. As DNA, the CDR3 is TGTGCCAGCAGGCCCTCGGCGGAGAACACTGAAGCTTTCTTT. Translated: CASRPSAENTEAFF.

The chain joins TRBV5-4 to TRBJ2-1, with TRBD1 matching 11 bases. Unmatched junction bases numbered 3, after V lost 4 bases and J lost 3 bases. Per the germline V gene, CDR1 is SGHNT and CDR2 is YYREEE (reference sequence). The CDR3 sequence is 15 residues long. This chain's CDR3 is CASSAGTGGYNEQFF. CDR3 nucleotide sequence: TGTGCCAGCAGCGCCGGGACAGGGGGCTACAATGAGCAGTTCTTC.

This chain uses TRBV7-8 with TRBJ2-1; possible D gene TRBD1, 6 bases. Germline V gene lookup returns CDR1 SGHVS and CDR2 FQNEAQ. V was shortened by 6 bases and J by 2 bases, with 17 bases between the two germline ends. The CDR3 is made up of 16 amino acids. The DNA for the CDR3 is TGTGCCAGCAGGTTTACAGGGTCGCATCCCTACAATGAGCAGTTCTTC. Residues: CASRFTGSHPYNEQFF.

This chain uses TRBV10-2 with TRBJ1-2; the D is unclear. The ends were cut back, 3 bases at V and 5 bases at J, with 7 bases in the middle. The CDR3 length is 12 residues. Per the germline V gene, CDR1 is WSHSY and CDR2 is SAAADI. The CDR3 coding sequence is TGCGCCAGCAGTGACAGTCTTTATGGCTACACCTTC. It translates to CASSDSLYGYTF.

The rearrangement joins TRBV28 to TRBJ1-2, with D unclear. This CDR3 has 15 residues. The germline CDR1 and CDR2 sequences are MDHEN and SYDVKM. Trimming left V 2 bases short and J 6 bases short, with 16 bases between. CDR3 loop: CASSLGRAERDGYTF. CDR3 sequence (DNA): TGTGCCAGCAGTTTAGGCCGGGCGGAGAGGGATGGCTACACCTTC.

The chain combines TRBV28 with TRBJ1-1; D may be TRBD1 (5 bases). The CDR3 length is 15 residues. Trimming pared 3 bases from V and 0 bases from J, leaving 11 bases between. Germline CDR1 MDHEN, CDR2 SYDVKM. The CDR3 nucleotides read TGTGCCAGCAGTTTGGTCGCACAGGTGAACACTGAAGCTTTCTTT. Residues: CASSLVAQVNTEAFF.

The V call is TRBV5-1, the J call TRBJ2-3; TRBD1 agrees at 8 bases. The ends lost 4 bases at V and 6 bases at J; junction bases unmatched: 7. The CDR3 totals 14 residues. CDR1 is SGHRS and CDR2 is YFSETQ in the germline V gene. DNA of the CDR3: TGCGCCAGCAGCACACAGGGGGATGGGGATACGCAGTATTTT. This encodes CASSTQGDGDTQYF.

This chain uses TRBV9 with TRBJ2-1, with D maybe TRBD2 (7 bases). The CDR3 is made up of 13 amino acids. Between the trimmed V and J ends, which lost 0 bases and 10 bases, there was a span of 11 bases. Germline V gene data show CDR1 as SGDLS and CDR2 as YYNGEE. The CDR3 DNA follows: TGTGCCAGCAGCGTAGAGGGGGGGCCGGAGCAGTTCTTC. Translating it yields CASSVEGGPEQFF.